The following is a T cell receptor (beta chain) sequence with its context. In the authors' methods: Estimated nucleated cell counts came from reference gene primer amplification. TCRdb keeps only in-frame clones here, not all; method: immunoSEQ multiplex PCR. Clonal size and the V and J genes are those of that table, whereas D and trimming came from the DNA. In the table there are over 55,000 clones, 80% to 90% of which are singletons. This sample was taken from a study of blood T cell repertoires in COVID-19. Background on the study: Specimens from acute and convalescent COVID-19 originated in the United States, Italy and Spain. PBMCs, B-cell-depleted T cells, or T cells provided the cDNA or gDNA that made up the material.

The CDR3 is 12 residues long. V lost 4 bases, J lost 0 bases, and 4 bases lay in between. Looked up from germline, CDR1 is SGHTA and CDR2 is FQGTGA. The specimen sequenced was peripheral blood. The chain couples TRBV7-3 to TRBJ2-7, with no clear D. The origin of this receptor is a man aged 50 to 60 with active COVID-19. This CDR3 is CASSSLSYEQYF. Here the CDR3 DNA reads TGTGCCAGCAGCTCACTCTCCTACGAGCAGTACTTC.